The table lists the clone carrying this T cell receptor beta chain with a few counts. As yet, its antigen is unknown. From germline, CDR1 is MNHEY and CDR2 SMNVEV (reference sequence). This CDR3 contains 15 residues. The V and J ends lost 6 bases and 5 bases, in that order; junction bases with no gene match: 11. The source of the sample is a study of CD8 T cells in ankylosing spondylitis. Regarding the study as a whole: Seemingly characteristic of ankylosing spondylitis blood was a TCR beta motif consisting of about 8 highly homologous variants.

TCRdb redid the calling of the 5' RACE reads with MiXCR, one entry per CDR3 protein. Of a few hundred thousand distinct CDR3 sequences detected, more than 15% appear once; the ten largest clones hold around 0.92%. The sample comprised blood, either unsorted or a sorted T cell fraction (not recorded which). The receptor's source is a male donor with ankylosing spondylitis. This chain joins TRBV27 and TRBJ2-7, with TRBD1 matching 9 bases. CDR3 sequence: CASSLTGQGVHEQYF. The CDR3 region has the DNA TGTGCCAGCAGCCTCACGGGACAGGGTGTCCACGAGCAGTACTTC.